The following is a T cell receptor beta chain sequence with its context. A roughly 2.5 ml blood sample was drawn per donor. These data belong to a study of monozygotic twins with inflammatory bowel disease. The CDR3 runs 11 residues. CDR1 and CDR2 from the germline V gene are SQVTM and ANQGSEA. Every sample had its cDNA made across eight separate reactions. TCRdb re-called the 5' RACE reads, yielding one record per CDR3 amino acid sequence without DNA. This sample carries about 420,000 distinct CDR3 sequences, with around 2.5% going to the ten biggest clones. V gene TRBV29-1 combines with J gene TRBJ2-1; TCRdb picks TRBD1, but there is no DNA to check that call. The TCR comes from a human donor with ulcerative colitis or Crohn's disease, or a healthy co-twin of an affected twin (not recorded which). What was sequenced was blood. The CDR3 loop reads CSVALSNEQFF.